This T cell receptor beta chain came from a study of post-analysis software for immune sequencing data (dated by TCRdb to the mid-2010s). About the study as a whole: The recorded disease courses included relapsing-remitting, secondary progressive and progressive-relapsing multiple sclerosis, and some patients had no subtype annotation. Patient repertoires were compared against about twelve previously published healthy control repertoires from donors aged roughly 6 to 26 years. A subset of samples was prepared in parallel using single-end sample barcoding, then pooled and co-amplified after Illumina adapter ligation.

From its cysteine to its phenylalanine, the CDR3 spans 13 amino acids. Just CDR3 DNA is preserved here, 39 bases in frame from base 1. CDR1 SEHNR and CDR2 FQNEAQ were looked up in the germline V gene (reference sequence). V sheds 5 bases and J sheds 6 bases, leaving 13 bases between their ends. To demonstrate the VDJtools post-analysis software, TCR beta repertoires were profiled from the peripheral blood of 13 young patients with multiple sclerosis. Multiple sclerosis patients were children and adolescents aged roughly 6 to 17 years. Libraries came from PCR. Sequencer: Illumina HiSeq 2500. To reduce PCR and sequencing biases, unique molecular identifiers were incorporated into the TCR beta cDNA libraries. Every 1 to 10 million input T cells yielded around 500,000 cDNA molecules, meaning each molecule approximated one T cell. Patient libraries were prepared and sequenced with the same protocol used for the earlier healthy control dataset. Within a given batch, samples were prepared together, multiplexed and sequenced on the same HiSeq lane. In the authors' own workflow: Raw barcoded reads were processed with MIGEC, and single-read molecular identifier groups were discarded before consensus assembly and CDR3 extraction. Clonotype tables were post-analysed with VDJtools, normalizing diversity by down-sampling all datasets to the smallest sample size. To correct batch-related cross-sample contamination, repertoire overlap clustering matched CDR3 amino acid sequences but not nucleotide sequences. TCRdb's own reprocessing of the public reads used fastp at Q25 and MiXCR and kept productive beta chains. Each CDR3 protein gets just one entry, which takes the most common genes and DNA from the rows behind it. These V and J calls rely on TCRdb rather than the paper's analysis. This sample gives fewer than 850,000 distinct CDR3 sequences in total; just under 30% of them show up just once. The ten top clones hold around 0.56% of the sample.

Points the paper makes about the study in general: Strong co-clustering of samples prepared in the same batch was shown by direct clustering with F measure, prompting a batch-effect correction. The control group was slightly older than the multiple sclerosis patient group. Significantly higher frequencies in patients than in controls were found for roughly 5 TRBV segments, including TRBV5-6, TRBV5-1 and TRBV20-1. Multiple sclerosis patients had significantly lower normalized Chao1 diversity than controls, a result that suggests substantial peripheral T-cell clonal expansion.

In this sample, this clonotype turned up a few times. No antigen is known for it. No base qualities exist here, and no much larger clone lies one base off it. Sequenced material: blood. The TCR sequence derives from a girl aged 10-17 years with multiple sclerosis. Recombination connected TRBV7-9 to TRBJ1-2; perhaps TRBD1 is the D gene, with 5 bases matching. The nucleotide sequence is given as TGTGCCAGCAGCCGTGCGGGGACGGATGGCTACACCTTC. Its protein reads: CASSRAGTDGYTF. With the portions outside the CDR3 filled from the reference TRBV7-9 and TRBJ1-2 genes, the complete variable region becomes DTGVSQNPRHKITKRGQNVTFRCDPISEHNRLYWYRQTLGQGPEFLTYFQNEAQLEKSRLLSDRFSAERPKGSFSTLEIQRTEQGDSAMYLCASSRAGTDGYTFGSGTRLTVV.